Reported below is one T cell receptor beta chain. TCRdb's table, derived via immunoSEQ multiplex PCR, lists solely in-frame clones and lacks some. The table lists 130,000 to 150,000 clones, approximately 90% of them singletons. Trimming stripped 3 bases from V and 6 bases from J, with 7 bases between. CDR3 size: 11 residues. Germline V gives CDR1 SGDLS, CDR2 YYNGEE. These data originate in a study of cytotoxic CD8 clonotypes in ibrutinib-treated CLL. As for the study in general: Samples showed on average around 260,000 productive templates and approximately 94,000 productive rearrangements.

The V call is TRBV9, the J call TRBJ2-7, with unresolved D. This specimen was PBMCs, taken after 12 months of ibrutinib treatment. This sequence originates from a human donor with chronic lymphocytic leukemia. Written as DNA, the CDR3 is TGTGCCAGCAGCGACCTCTCCGAGCAGTACTTC. Protein: CASSDLSEQYF. The full variable domain, completed using reference TRBV9 and TRBJ2-7, is DSGVTQTPKHLITATGQRVTLRCSPRSGDLSVYWYQQSLDQGLQFLIQYYNGEERAKGNILERFSAQQFPDLHSELNLSSLELGDSALYFCASSDLSEQYFGPGTRLTVT.